A selection of T cell receptor beta chains follows, all from one sample in a study of cytomegalovirus exposure and HLA in healthy donors. Repertoires were generated with immunoSEQ multiplex PCR, while TCRdb's copy carries only in-frame clones and drops some. The sample includes over 150,000 clones, around 85% of them seen just once. The sequencing input was PBMCs. All receptors come from a man aged 40-49 years in good health and CMV-seronegative. Each CDR3 is given with its conserved first and last residue. Fields, in order: V gene, clone size, J gene, D gene, CDR3 protein, CDR3 DNA. D genes are given only for firm matches. Size is stated for part of the rows, as once, few or many counts, or as a class when the clone is expanded.

>TRBV29-1|NA|TRBJ1-1|NA
CSVTRQNTEAFF
TGCAGCGTTACTCGACAGAACACTGAAGCTTTCTTT
>TRBV10-3|NA|TRBJ2-3|NA
CAISESRQLSTDTQYF
TGTGCCATCAGTGAGTCTAGACAGCTTAGCACAGATACGCAGTATTTT
>TRBV5-1|NA|TRBJ1-4|NA
CASSTGTTNEKLFF
TGCGCCAGCAGCACAGGCACAACTAATGAAAAACTGTTTTTT
>TRBV5-4|NA|TRBJ1-2|TRBD1
CASSLADREIGYTF
TGTGCCAGCAGCTTGGCCGACAGGGAGATTGGCTACACCTTC
>TRBV9|NA|TRBJ2-3|TRBD2
CASSVASGGASTDTQYF
TGTGCCAGCAGCGTAGCTAGCGGGGGGGCTAGCACAGATACGCAGTATTTT
>TRBV7-8|NA|TRBJ2-3|NA
CASSSYVGGPTDTQYF
TGTGCCAGCAGCTCATATGTCGGGGGGCCCACAGATACGCAGTATTTT
>TRBV7-6|NA|TRBJ1-3|TRBD1
CASSLGDRVLTGNTIYF
TGTGCCAGCAGCTTAGGGGACAGGGTGTTAACTGGAAACACCATATATTTT
>TRBV9|NA|TRBJ1-2|TRBD1
CASSEGDSNYGYTF
TGTGCCAGCAGCGAAGGGGACAGCAACTATGGCTACACCTTC
>TRBV7-9|NA|TRBJ1-3|NA
CSSHSGNTIYF
TGTTCCAGCCACTCTGGAAACACCATATATTTT
>TRBV11-3|NA|TRBJ2-5|NA
CASSLRGGGRSGETQYF
TGTGCCAGCAGCTTAAGAGGGGGGGGGCGGTCCGGAGAGACCCAGTACTTC
>TRBV19|NA|TRBJ2-3|NA
CASSMSGAADTQYF
TGTGCCAGTAGTATGTCAGGGGCGGCAGATACGCAGTATTTT
>TRBV19|NA|TRBJ1-4|TRBD1
CASRDRGPTNEKLFF
TGTGCCAGTCGGGACAGGGGACCAACTAATGAAAAACTGTTTTTT
>TRBV14|few|TRBJ1-1|TRBD1
CASSHFLGTGGGTEAFF
TGTGCCAGCAGCCATTTCCTCGGGACAGGGGGCGGGACTGAAGCTTTCTTT
>TRBV5-6|NA|TRBJ2-2|NA
CASSLSGPGELFF
TGTGCCAGCAGCTTGAGCGGCCCCGGGGAGCTGTTTTTT
>TRBV7-9|NA|TRBJ2-5|TRBD2
CSSSFAQRGGPETQYF
TGTTCCAGCAGCTTCGCACAGCGGGGGGGCCCGGAGACCCAGTACTTC
>TRBV18|NA|TRBJ2-2|TRBD1
CASSPPGQDNTGELFF
TGTGCCAGCTCACCACCGGGACAGGATAACACCGGGGAGCTGTTTTTT
>TRBV5-4|once|TRBJ2-5|TRBD1
CASSLDHRGQTQYF
TGTGCCAGCAGCTTGGATCACAGGGGGCAGACCCAGTACTTC
>TRBV9|NA|TRBJ1-4|NA
CASSVGAGSNEKLFF
TGTGCCAGCAGCGTAGGAGCGGGGAGTAATGAAAAACTGTTTTTT
>TRBV5-1|NA|TRBJ1-2|NA
CASSLPTSYGYTF
TGCGCCAGCAGCTTGCCGACAAGCTATGGCTACACCTTC
>TRBV2|NA|TRBJ2-1|TRBD2
CASRGRGLAGLYNEQFF
TGTGCCAGCAGAGGACGAGGACTAGCGGGGTTATACAATGAGCAGTTCTTC
>TRBV5-8|few|TRBJ2-1|TRBD2
CASSPGRLAGGGEQFF
TGTGCCAGCAGCCCTGGCCGACTAGCGGGGGGGGGTGAGCAGTTCTTC
>TRBV13|NA|TRBJ2-7|TRBD2
CASSPPGLAHEQYF
TGTGCCAGCAGCCCCCCGGGACTAGCCCACGAGCAGTACTTC
>TRBV11-2|NA|TRBJ2-5|TRBD2
CASSSFRGGQETQYF
TGTGCCAGCAGCTCGTTTCGGGGGGGCCAAGAGACCCAGTACTTC
>TRBV7-6|NA|TRBJ1-4|NA
CASSLKTRGATNEKLFF
TGTGCCAGCAGCTTAAAAACGAGAGGCGCAACTAATGAAAAACTGTTTTTT
>TRBV11-2|once|TRBJ2-1|TRBD2
CASSLASGGLSSYNEQFF
TGTGCCAGCAGCTTGGCTAGCGGGGGCCTTAGCTCCTACAATGAGCAGTTCTTC
>TRBV19|NA|TRBJ1-1|NA
CASSIVGGNTEAFF
TGTGCCAGTAGTATAGTGGGGGGGAACACTGAAGCTTTCTTT
>TRBV11-2|NA|TRBJ1-1|NA
CASSLGSGGLNTEAFF
TGTGCCAGCAGCTTAGGCTCGGGGGGACTGAACACTGAAGCTTTCTTT
>TRBV9|NA|TRBJ2-3|TRBD2
CASSVVPSGKDTQYF
TGTGCCAGCAGCGTAGTGCCTAGCGGTAAAGATACGCAGTATTTT
>TRBV5-1|NA|TRBJ2-6|NA
CASSGTVSGANVLTF
TGCGCCAGCAGCGGGACTGTCTCTGGGGCCAACGTCCTGACTTTC
>TRBV5-5|NA|TRBJ2-6|NA
CASNHRGGANVLTF
TGTGCCAGCAATCATCGGGGGGGGGCCAACGTCCTGACTTTC
>TRBV2|NA|TRBJ2-5|NA
CASSQDSIFGETQYF
TGTGCCAGCAGTCAGGACAGCATATTCGGGGAGACCCAGTACTTC
>TRBV27|NA|TRBJ2-5|NA
CASRTTGPETQYF
TGTGCCAGCCGAACGACAGGTCCAGAGACCCAGTACTTC
>TRBV5-6|NA|TRBJ1-2|NA
CASSATVNYGYTF
TGTGCCAGCAGCGCTACAGTAAACTATGGCTACACCTTC
>TRBV6-6|few|TRBJ2-1|NA
CASSLIELANEQFF
TGTGCCAGCAGCCTCATTGAACTAGCCAATGAGCAGTTCTTC
>TRBV5-5|NA|TRBJ2-2|TRBD2
CASSIRDYGTGELFF
TGTGCCAGCAGCATCCGGGACTACGGGACCGGGGAGCTGTTTTTT
>TRBV19|NA|TRBJ2-5|TRBD2
CASSIGRGVETQYF
TGTGCCAGTAGTATAGGCCGGGGGGTGGAGACCCAGTACTTC
>TRBV28|NA|TRBJ1-6|TRBD1
CASSAQETGISPLHF
TGTGCCAGCAGCGCCCAGGAGACAGGGATTTCACCCCTCCACTTT